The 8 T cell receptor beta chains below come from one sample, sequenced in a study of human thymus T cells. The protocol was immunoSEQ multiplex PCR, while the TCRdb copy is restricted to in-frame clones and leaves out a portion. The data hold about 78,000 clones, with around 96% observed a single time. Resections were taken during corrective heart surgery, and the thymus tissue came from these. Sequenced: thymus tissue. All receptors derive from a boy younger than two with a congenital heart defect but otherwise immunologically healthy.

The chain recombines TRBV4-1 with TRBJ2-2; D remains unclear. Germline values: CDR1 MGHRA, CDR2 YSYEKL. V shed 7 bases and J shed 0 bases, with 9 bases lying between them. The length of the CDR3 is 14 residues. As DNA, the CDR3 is TGCGCCAGCAATGTAGCCGCGAACACCGGGGAGCTGTTTTTT. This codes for CASNVAANTGELFF.

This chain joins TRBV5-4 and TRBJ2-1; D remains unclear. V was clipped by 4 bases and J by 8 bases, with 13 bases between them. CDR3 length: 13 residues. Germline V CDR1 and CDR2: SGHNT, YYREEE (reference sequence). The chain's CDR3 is CASSPRLAYEQFF. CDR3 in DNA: TGTGCCAGCAGCCCTCGTTTAGCTTATGAGCAGTTCTTC.

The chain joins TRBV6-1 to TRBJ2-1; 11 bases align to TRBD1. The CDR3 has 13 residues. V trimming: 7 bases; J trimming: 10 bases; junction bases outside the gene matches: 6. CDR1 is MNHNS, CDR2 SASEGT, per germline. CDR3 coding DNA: TGTGCCAGCATTTCCGGGACAGGGGGGGAGCAGTTCTTC. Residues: CASISGTGGEQFF.

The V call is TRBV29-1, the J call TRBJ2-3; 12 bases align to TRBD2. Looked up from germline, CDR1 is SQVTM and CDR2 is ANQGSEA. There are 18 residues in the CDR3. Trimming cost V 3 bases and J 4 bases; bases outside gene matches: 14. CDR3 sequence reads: CSVERLAGDLGEADTQYF. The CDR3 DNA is TGCAGCGTTGAGCGACTAGCGGGAGATTTAGGGGAGGCAGATACGCAGTATTTT.

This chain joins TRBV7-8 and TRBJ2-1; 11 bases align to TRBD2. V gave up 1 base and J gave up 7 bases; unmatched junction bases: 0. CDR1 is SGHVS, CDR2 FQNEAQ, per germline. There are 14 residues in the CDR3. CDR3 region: CASSLGLAGNEQFF. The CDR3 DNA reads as TGTGCCAGCAGCTTAGGACTAGCGGGAAATGAGCAGTTCTTC.

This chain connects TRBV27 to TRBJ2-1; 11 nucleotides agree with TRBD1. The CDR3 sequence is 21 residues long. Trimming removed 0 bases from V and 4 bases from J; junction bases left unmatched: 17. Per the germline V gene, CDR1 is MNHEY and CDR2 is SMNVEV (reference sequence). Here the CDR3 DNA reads TGTGCCAGCAGTTTATCCCTCCCGGACAGGGGGCAGCGGCCCTTATACAATGAGCAGTTCTTC. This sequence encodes CASSLSLPDRGQRPLYNEQFF.

CDR3 bases: TGTGCCAGCAGTTGCCCTAGCGGGGGGAACACTGAAGCTTTCTTT. Translation gives CASSCPSGGNTEAFF. The J gene is TRBJ1-1, the V gene TRBV6-5, with D perhaps matching TRBD1 (5 bases). V dropped 4 bases and J dropped 1 base, with 13 bases sitting between them. CDR1 and CDR2 from the germline V gene are MNHEY and SVGAGI. This CDR3 region has 15 residues.

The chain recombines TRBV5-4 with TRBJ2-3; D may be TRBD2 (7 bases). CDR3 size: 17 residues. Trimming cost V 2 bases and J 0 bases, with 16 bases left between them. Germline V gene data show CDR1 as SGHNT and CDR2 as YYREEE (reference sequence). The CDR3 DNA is TGTGCCAGCAGCTTTTGGGGGGGCCTAGATAGCACAGATACGCAGTATTTT. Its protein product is CASSFWGGLDSTDTQYF.